Sequencing of this TCR beta chain was carried out in a study of blood T cell repertoires in COVID-19. Study context: Both acute and convalescent COVID-19 samples were obtained from the United States, Italy and Spain. T cells, B-cell-depleted T cells, or PBMCs supplied cDNA or gDNA.

Some clones are missing from TCRdb's copy, which holds only in-frame ones; the method was immunoSEQ multiplex PCR. The data contain roughly 150,000 clones, just over 90% of them singletons. This CDR3 has 14 residues. V was cut by 8 bases and J by 0 bases, with 13 bases left in between. Germline CDR1 is MNHEY and CDR2 is SVGAGI. The source of this sequence is a young man with acute or convalescent COVID-19. The chain recombines TRBV6-5 with TRBJ2-5; D ambiguous. The sequenced material came from peripheral blood. CDR3 DNA sequence: TGTGCCAGCGGTCCGAGATCGTACCAAGAGACCCAGTACTTC. Translated: CASGPRSYQETQYF.